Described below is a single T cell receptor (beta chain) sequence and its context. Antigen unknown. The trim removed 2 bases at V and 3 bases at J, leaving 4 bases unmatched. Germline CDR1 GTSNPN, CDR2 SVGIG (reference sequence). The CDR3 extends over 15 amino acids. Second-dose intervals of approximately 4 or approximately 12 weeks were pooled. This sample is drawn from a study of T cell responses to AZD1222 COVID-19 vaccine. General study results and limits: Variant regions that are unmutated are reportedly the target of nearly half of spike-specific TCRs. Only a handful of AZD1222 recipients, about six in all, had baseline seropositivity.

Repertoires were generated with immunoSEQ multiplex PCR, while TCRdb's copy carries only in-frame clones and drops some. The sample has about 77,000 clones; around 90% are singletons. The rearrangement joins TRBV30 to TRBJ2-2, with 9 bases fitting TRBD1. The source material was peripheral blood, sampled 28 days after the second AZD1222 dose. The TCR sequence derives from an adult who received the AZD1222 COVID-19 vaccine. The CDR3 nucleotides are TGTGCCTGGAGTTCCGGGACAGGGTACACCGGGGAGCTGTTTTTT. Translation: CAWSSGTGYTGELFF. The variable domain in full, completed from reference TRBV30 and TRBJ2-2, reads SQTIHQWPATLVQPVGSPLSLECTVEGTSNPNLYWYRQAAGRGLQLLFYSVGIGQISSEVPQNLSASRPQDRQFILSSKKLLLSDSGFYLCAWSSGTGYTGELFFGEGSRLTVL.